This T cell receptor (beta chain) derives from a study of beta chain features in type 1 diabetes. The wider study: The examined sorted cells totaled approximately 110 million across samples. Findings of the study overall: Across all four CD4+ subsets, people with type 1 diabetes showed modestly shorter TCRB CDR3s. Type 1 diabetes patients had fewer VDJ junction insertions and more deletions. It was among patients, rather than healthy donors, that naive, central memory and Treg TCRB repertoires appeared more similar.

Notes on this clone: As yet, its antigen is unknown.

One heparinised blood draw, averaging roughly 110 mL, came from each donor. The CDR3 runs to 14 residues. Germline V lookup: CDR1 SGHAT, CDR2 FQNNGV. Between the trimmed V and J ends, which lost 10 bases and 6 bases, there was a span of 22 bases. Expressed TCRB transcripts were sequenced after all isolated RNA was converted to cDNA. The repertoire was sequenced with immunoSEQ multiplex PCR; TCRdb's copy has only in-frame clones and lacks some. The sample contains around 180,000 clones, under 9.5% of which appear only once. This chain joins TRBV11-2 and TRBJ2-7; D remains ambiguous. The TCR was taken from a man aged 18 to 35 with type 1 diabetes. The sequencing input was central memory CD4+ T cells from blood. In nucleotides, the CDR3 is TGTGCCACATCCAAGAACGGGTTATTGGGCGAGCAGTACTTC. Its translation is CATSKNGLLGEQYF.